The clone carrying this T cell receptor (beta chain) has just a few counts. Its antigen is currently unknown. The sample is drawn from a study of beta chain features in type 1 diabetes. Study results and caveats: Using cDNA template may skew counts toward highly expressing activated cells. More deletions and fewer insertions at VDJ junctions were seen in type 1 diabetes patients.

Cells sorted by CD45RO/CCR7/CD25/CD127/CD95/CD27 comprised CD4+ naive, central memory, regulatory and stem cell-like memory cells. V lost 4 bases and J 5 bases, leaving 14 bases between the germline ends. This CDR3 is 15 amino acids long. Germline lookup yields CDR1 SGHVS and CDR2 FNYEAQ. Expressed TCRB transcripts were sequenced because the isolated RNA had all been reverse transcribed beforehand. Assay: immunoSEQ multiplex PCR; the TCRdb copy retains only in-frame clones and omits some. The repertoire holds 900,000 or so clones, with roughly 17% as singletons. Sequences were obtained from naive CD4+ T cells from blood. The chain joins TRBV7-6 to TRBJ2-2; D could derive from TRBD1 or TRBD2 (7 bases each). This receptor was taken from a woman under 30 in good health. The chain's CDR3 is CASSSRQGGTGELFF. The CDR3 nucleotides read TGTGCCAGCAGCTCCCGACAGGGAGGGACCGGGGAGCTGTTTTTT.